The table lists the clone carrying this TCR beta chain with a few counts. Its antigen is not identified. This record belongs to a study of post-analysis software for immune sequencing data. Unique molecular identifiers were present in the TCR beta cDNA libraries. TCRdb itself ran the PCR reads through MiXCR, one entry per CDR3 protein. Found here are about 500,000 distinct CDR3 sequences, roughly 45% of them singletons; the top ten hold roughly 12%. Study-level results: Patients with multiple sclerosis recorded significantly lower normalized Chao1 diversity than controls, the study found.

Sample: blood. This clonotype was sampled from a girl aged 10 to 17 with multiple sclerosis.

This CDR3 is CASSQVVRVTGELFF. In DNA form, the CDR3 reads TGTGCCAGCAGCCAAGTTGTTAGAGTCACCGGGGAGCTGTTTTTT. V usage is TRBV4-2 and J usage is TRBJ2-2; D is undetermined. The CDR3 loop spans 15 amino acids. Germline CDR1 reads LGHNA; CDR2 reads YNFKEQ. V lost 1 base and J lost 4, with 10 bases in between.